The rows below give T cell receptor beta chains drawn from one sample of a study of T cell repertoires and HLA-DP antigens. Assay: immunoSEQ multiplex PCR; the TCRdb copy retains only in-frame clones and omits some. Among about 89,000 clones listed, approximately 86% were seen once. Antigens for these TCRs are unknown. What was sequenced was CD4+ T cells from PBMCs. The receptors stem from a man aged 45-65 years in good health and CMV-seronegative. Each CDR3 is given with its conserved first and last residue. A D gene is named only where the DNA matches it firmly. Clone size, where shown, is once, few, many, or a class for clones that have expanded.

clone size: -; V gene: TRBV4-1; D gene: -; J gene: TRBJ1-4; CDR3 protein: CASSQDVQAGGEKLFF; CDR3 DNA: TGCGCCAGCAGCCAAGATGTCCAGGCGGGGGGCGAAAAACTGTTTTTT
clone size: -; V gene: TRBV5-8; D gene: -; J gene: TRBJ1-2; CDR3 protein: CASSSRVLITTFDGYTF; CDR3 DNA: TGTGCCAGCAGCTCGAGAGTCCTTATTACCACTTTTGATGGCTACACCTTC
clone size: -; V gene: TRBV11-3; D gene: -; J gene: TRBJ2-5; CDR3 protein: CASSLESPPGETQYF; CDR3 DNA: TGTGCCAGCAGCTTAGAGAGTCCGCCAGGGGAGACCCAGTACTTC
clone size: -; V gene: TRBV18; D gene: -; J gene: TRBJ1-1; CDR3 protein: CASSPPGGGYAFF; CDR3 DNA: TGTGCCAGCTCACCACCGGGTGGTGGGTATGCTTTCTTT
clone size: -; V gene: TRBV2; D gene: TRBD1; J gene: TRBJ2-7; CDR3 protein: CASREDRGRIYEQYF; CDR3 DNA: TGTGCCAGCAGGGAGGACAGGGGGCGCATCTACGAGCAGTACTTC
clone size: -; V gene: TRBV6-1; D gene: TRBD2; J gene: TRBJ2-7; CDR3 protein: CASTVAGAYEQYF; CDR3 DNA: TGTGCCAGCACGGTCGCGGGAGCCTACGAGCAGTACTTC
clone size: -; V gene: TRBV5-4; D gene: TRBD1; J gene: TRBJ2-7; CDR3 protein: CASTSRDRDEQYF; CDR3 DNA: TGTGCCAGCACGAGCCGGGACAGGGACGAGCAGTACTTC
clone size: -; V gene: TRBV4-2; D gene: -; J gene: TRBJ2-5; CDR3 protein: CASRSPGSETQYF; CDR3 DNA: TGTGCCAGCCGCTCTCCGGGTTCGGAGACCCAGTACTTC
clone size: once; V gene: TRBV5-1; D gene: TRBD2; J gene: TRBJ2-3; CDR3 protein: CANRVLAGADTQYF; CDR3 DNA: TGCGCCAACAGGGTTCTAGCGGGAGCAGATACGCAGTATTTT
clone size: -; V gene: TRBV19; D gene: -; J gene: TRBJ2-7; CDR3 protein: CASSTGGDYEQYF; CDR3 DNA: TGTGCCAGTAGTACCGGGGGTGACTACGAGCAGTACTTC
clone size: once; V gene: TRBV28; D gene: TRBD2; J gene: TRBJ2-5; CDR3 protein: CASSPPGAGRQETQYF; CDR3 DNA: TGTGCCAGCAGTCCGCCGGGAGCGGGAAGGCAAGAGACCCAGTACTTC
clone size: -; V gene: TRBV2; D gene: -; J gene: TRBJ2-3; CDR3 protein: CASRDRLVSDTQYF; CDR3 DNA: TGTGCCAGCAGGGACAGACTAGTTTCGGATACGCAGTATTTT
clone size: -; V gene: TRBV5-8; D gene: -; J gene: TRBJ1-1; CDR3 protein: CASSWRGHGAFF; CDR3 DNA: TGTGCCAGCAGCTGGAGGGGCCATGGGGCTTTCTTT
clone size: -; V gene: TRBV30; D gene: -; J gene: TRBJ1-2; CDR3 protein: CAWSGGLIYGYTF; CDR3 DNA: TGTGCCTGGAGTGGGGGACTTATCTATGGCTACACCTTC
clone size: -; V gene: TRBV4-2; D gene: TRBD1; J gene: TRBJ1-1; CDR3 protein: CASSQDRGSTEAFF; CDR3 DNA: TGTGCCAGCAGCCAAGACAGGGGGAGTACTGAAGCTTTCTTT
clone size: -; V gene: TRBV28; D gene: -; J gene: TRBJ2-7; CDR3 protein: CASSGGGLELYEQYF; CDR3 DNA: TGTGCCAGCAGCGGAGGGGGGCTAGAGCTCTACGAGCAGTACTTC
clone size: -; V gene: TRBV7-9; D gene: -; J gene: TRBJ1-1; CDR3 protein: CASSPGAGAETEAFF; CDR3 DNA: TGTGCCAGCAGCCCCGGGGCAGGGGCTGAAACTGAAGCTTTCTTT